Each of the 30 T cell receptor beta chains below was sequenced from the same sample in a study of vaccination and CD4 T cells after COVID-19 (dated by TCRdb to between 2021 and 2022). Libraries were made using PCR. TCRdb shows the sequencer as Illumina iSeq 100. TCR sequencing of DNA from cultured CD4+ T cells used the Oncomine TCR Beta short-read assay at the Johns Hopkins FTIC core. TCRdb reanalyzed the raw reads on its own, using fastp at Q25 for trimming and MiXCR for clone calling, and kept in-frame beta chains. Merged by CDR3 protein, the rows form single entries marked with the most common genes and DNA. Counted in this sample were about 16,000 distinct CDR3 sequences; roughly 56% of them appeared once. The ten biggest clones cover 6.5% to 8.5% of the sample. Their antigen targets remain unknown. The intended sense of this specimen's treatment or condition label: approximately 11-day PBMC culture with coronavirus spike peptide pools or control peptides (ViraFEST assay).

The sample comprised CD4+ T cells from blood, cultured in vitro. Every receptor here comes from a human donor who had recovered from COVID-19.

This chain joins TRBV11-3 and TRBJ2-2; 7 bases fit TRBD1. V dropped 4 bases and J dropped 8; count of bases not matched to a gene: 7. The CDR3 loop spans 14 amino acids. Looked up from germline, CDR1 is SGHNT and CDR2 is YENEEA. The DNA of the CDR3 is TGTGCCAGCAGCTCGGGGACAGTCTTGGGGGAGCTGTTTTTT. Its protein product is CASSSGTVLGELFF.

V gene TRBV7-8 combines with J gene TRBJ2-1; perhaps TRBD1 as D (6 bases). The CDR3 consists of 17 residues. Germline lookup yields CDR1 SGHVS and CDR2 FQNEAQ. Trimming cost V 5 bases and J 7 bases, with 24 bases left between them. The chain's CDR3 is CASSTDPTGFGLNEQFF. CDR3 nucleotides: TGTGCCAGCAGCACAGACCCTACAGGGTTTGGCCTTAATGAGCAGTTCTTC.

This chain links TRBV6-1 with TRBJ1-2; D is perhaps TRBD1 (6 bases). V was clipped by 5 bases and J by 4 bases, with 11 bases between them. The CDR3 has 13 amino acids. CDR1 and CDR2 (germline): MNHNS, SASEGT. CDR3 sequence reads: CASSQGQSYGYTF. As DNA, the CDR3 is TGTGCCAGCAGTCAGGGACAAAGCTATGGCTACACCTTC.

CDR3 nucleotide sequence: TGTGCCAGCAGTCCTACAGGGCGAAGGACAGATACGCAGTATTTT. Amino acid sequence: CASSPTGRRTDTQYF. The chain has TRBV6-2 or TRBV6-3 and TRBJ2-3, with a weak D call TRBD1 (6 bases). The CDR3 has 15 residues. The germline V and J ends were trimmed by 5 bases and 3 bases, with 15 bases remaining between them. Germline V CDR1 and CDR2: MNHEY, SVGEGT.

The chain combines TRBV2 with TRBJ1-6, with TRBD1 identical over 11 bases. Germline V CDR1 and CDR2: SNHLY, FYNNEI. This CDR3 is built from 15 residues. J gave up 9 bases and V 7 bases, and 8 bases lay outside the gene matches. In DNA form, the CDR3 reads TGTGCCAGCAATCCCCGGGACAGGGGGATTTCACCCCTCCACTTT. This codes for CASNPRDRGISPLHF.

This chain links TRBV19 with TRBJ2-7; D is possibly TRBD1 (5 bases). CDR1 LNHDA and CDR2 SQIVND come from the germline V gene (reference sequence). Trimming cost V 5 bases and J 8 bases, with 16 bases left between them. The length of the CDR3 is 13 residues. The CDR3 nucleotides read TGTGCCAGTAGTGACAGATCCTACGAGCAGCAGTACTTC. The encoded protein is CASSDRSYEQQYF.

The rearrangement uses TRBV7-2 and TRBJ2-7, with a tentative D call TRBD1 (5 bases). V gave up 6 bases and J gave up 10 bases, with 22 bases separating them. This CDR3 contains 14 residues. The germline V gene has CDR1 SGHTA and CDR2 FQGNSA. CDR3 amino acids: CASSSQGHSDVQYF. The CDR3 DNA sequence: TGTGCCAGCAGTTCCCAAGGACACTCGGACGTACAGTACTTC.

This rearrangement joins TRBV20-1 to TRBJ2-3; 7 positions agree with TRBD1. Germline V gene sequence: CDR1 DFQATT, CDR2 SNEGSKA (reference sequence). V was pared by 1 base and J by 6 bases, with 13 bases of the junction left unmatched. The CDR3 sequence is 16 residues long. The CDR3 DNA follows: TGCAGTGCTAGAGTTGACAGGGCAACGCGCTTGGATACGCAGTATTTT. The encoded protein is CSARVDRATRLDTQYF.

This clonotype appeared a single time. The chain has TRBV12-3 or TRBV12-4 and TRBJ1-1; D gene ambiguous. CDR3 length: 13 residues. The V and J ends lost 4 bases and 1 base respectively, with 7 bases between them. The CDR3 DNA reads TGTGCCAGCAGTTATGATGGGAACACTGAAGCTTTCTTT. Translating gives CASSYDGNTEAFF.

The genes are TRBV20-1 and TRBJ2-1; tentatively, D is TRBD1 or TRBD2 (5 bases each). Trimming removed 6 bases at V and 5 bases at J, with 17 bases between. Germline CDR1 reads DFQATT; CDR2 reads SNEGSKA (reference sequence). CDR3 length: 14 residues. The CDR3 here is CSAQPGPWHNEQFF. In nucleotides, the CDR3 is TGCAGTGCGCAACCGGGACCATGGCACAATGAGCAGTTCTTC.

This clonotype was seen only a few times. V gene TRBV20-1 combines with J gene TRBJ2-7; D may be TRBD2 (6 bases). The V and J ends lost 0 bases and 7 bases respectively, with 19 bases between them. Germline V gives CDR1 DFQATT, CDR2 SNEGSKA (reference sequence). The CDR3 has 15 amino acids. CDR3 DNA: TGCAGTGCTAGAGACCTGGCGGGGCTGGCTGGAGAGCAGTACTTC. Protein: CSARDLAGLAGEQYF.

The chain links TRBV19 to TRBJ1-2, with D maybe TRBD1 (5 bases). Germline V gene sequence: CDR1 LNHDA, CDR2 SQIVND (reference sequence). Trimming stripped 4 bases from V and 7 bases from J, with 28 bases between. This CDR3 has 18 residues. CDR3 sequence: CASSTGTDTTYALSGYTF. The CDR3 coding sequence is TGTGCCAGTAGTACCGGGACGGACACCACCTACGCTCTCAGTGGCTACACCTTC.

The chain combines TRBV19 with TRBJ2-3, with D possibly being TRBD2 (6 bases). Per germline, CDR1 LNHDA and CDR2 SQIVND (reference sequence). This CDR3 is built from 14 residues. Trimming removed 6 bases at V and 3 bases at J, with 13 bases between. As DNA, the CDR3 is TGTGCCAGTAGGAAGGAGGGGCTAACAGATACGCAGTATTTT. Translating gives CASRKEGLTDTQYF. The whole variable domain, remainder taken from reference TRBV19 and TRBJ2-3, is DGGITQSPKYLFRKEGQNVTLSCEQNLNHDAMYWYRQDPGQGLRLIYYSQIVNDFQKGDIAEGYSVSREKKESFPLTVTSAQKNPTAFYLCASRKEGLTDTQYFGPGTRLTVL.

In its sample, this clonotype was seen once. The V call is TRBV7-2, the J call TRBJ2-2; 8 bases are a match to TRBD2. J gave up 4 bases and V 1 base, and 5 bases lay outside the gene matches. This CDR3 has 16 residues. The germline V gene encodes CDR1 SGHTA and CDR2 FQGNSA. The CDR3 region has the DNA TGTGCCAGCAGCTTAGTCCCGGGAGGGGTCACCGGGGAGCTGTTTTTT. This codes for CASSLVPGGVTGELFF.

The V and J genes are TRBV12-3 or TRBV12-4 and TRBJ1-5; perhaps TRBD1 as D (5 bases). Deletions cut 3 bases from V and 4 bases from J, with 10 bases between. The CDR3 is made up of 14 amino acids. In nucleotides, the CDR3 is TGTGCCAGCAGTTTGAAGGGGACTAATCAGCCCCAGCATTTT. Amino acids: CASSLKGTNQPQHF.

This clonotype appeared a single time. This rearrangement joins TRBV5-4 to TRBJ2-2, with D tentatively TRBD2 (5 bases). The CDR3 consists of 15 residues. CDR1 SGHNT and CDR2 YYREEE come from the germline V gene (reference sequence). Trimming took off 2 bases at V and 2 bases at J, with 10 bases between the two ends. The CDR3 region has the DNA TGTGCCAGCAGCTTATCCGGGATAAACACCGGGGAGCTGTTTTTT. Translated, it gives CASSLSGINTGELFF. Variable domain in full (rest from reference TRBV5-4 and TRBJ2-2): ETGVTQSPTHLIKTRGQQVTLRCSSQSGHNTVSWYQQALGQGPQFIFQYYREEENGRGNFPPRFSGLQFPNYSSELNVNALELDDSALYLCASSLSGINTGELFFGEGSRLTVL.

The chain uses TRBV7-2 and TRBJ1-4; 8 bases are a match to TRBD1. Germline V gene sequence: CDR1 SGHTA, CDR2 FQGNSA. J gave up 5 bases and V 6 bases, and 5 bases lay outside the gene matches. The CDR3 has 14 residues. CDR3 amino acids: CASSNGQGNEKLFF. The CDR3 coding sequence is TGTGCCAGCAGTAATGGACAGGGCAATGAAAAACTGTTTTTT. Together with reference TRBV7-2 and TRBJ1-4, the CDR3 gives the full variable domain: GAGVSQSPSNKVTEKGKDVELRCDPISGHTALYWYRQSLGQGLEFLIYFQGNSAPDKSGLPSDRFSAERTGGSVSTLTIQRTQQEDSAVYLCASSNGQGNEKLFFGSGTQLSVL.

The chain links TRBV20-1 to TRBJ1-6, with D perhaps matching TRBD1 (5 bases). With 1 base removed from V and 8 bases from J, the gap between germline ends came to 9 bases. Germline V gene sequence: CDR1 DFQATT, CDR2 SNEGSKA (reference sequence). There are 13 residues in the CDR3. CDR3 region: CSARGTGDSPLHF. The CDR3 DNA sequence: TGCAGTGCTAGAGGGACGGGGGATTCACCCCTCCACTTT.

A single count supports this clonotype. The rearrangement joins TRBV19 to TRBJ1-1; D remains ambiguous. V was pared by 2 bases and J by 10 bases, with 14 bases between. The CDR3 is 13 amino acids. The germline V gene has CDR1 LNHDA and CDR2 SQIVND (reference sequence). This chain's CDR3 is CASSIQRRVGAFF. The DNA for the CDR3 is TGTGCCAGTAGTATACAACGACGTGTGGGAGCTTTCTTT.

This clonotype came up a few times. V gene TRBV20-1 combines with J gene TRBJ1-1, with a tentative D call TRBD1 (5 bases). Germline V gives CDR1 DFQATT, CDR2 SNEGSKA (reference sequence). V shed 3 bases and J shed 4 bases, with 9 bases lying between them. The CDR3 covers 12 residues. The CDR3 DNA sequence: TGCAGTGCTAGGGGGGGGAGCACTGAAGCTTTCTTT. As protein: CSARGGSTEAFF.

This sequence joins TRBV28 and TRBJ1-2; D perhaps matches TRBD1 (6 bases). Germline CDR1 reads MDHEN; CDR2 reads SYDVKM. The CDR3 has 12 residues. V gave up 6 bases and J gave up 8 bases, with 13 bases separating them. The CDR3 loop reads CASRNYGGGYTF. CDR3 nucleotide sequence: TGTGCCAGCAGGAATTATGGGGGCGGCTACACCTTC.

The chain has TRBV6-5 and TRBJ2-3; no definite D call. V was trimmed by 2 bases and J by 4 bases, leaving 10 bases between them. This CDR3 spans 14 amino acids. The germline CDR1 and CDR2 sequences are MNHEY and SVGAGI. Here the CDR3 DNA reads TGTGCCAGCAGTTACGTCAGGACCTCAGATACGCAGTATTTT. Protein sequence: CASSYVRTSDTQYF.

The rearrangement joins TRBV6-2 or TRBV6-3 to TRBJ2-7, with D tentatively TRBD2 (6 bases). With 6 bases removed from V and 3 bases from J, the gap between germline ends came to 15 bases. The CDR3 has 14 residues. Germline CDR1 reads MNHEY; CDR2 reads SVGEGT. Here the CDR3 DNA reads TGTGCCAGCAGACGAGAATCGGGAGTCTACGAGCAGTACTTC. Translated, it gives CASRRESGVYEQYF.

The gene calls are TRBV7-8 and TRBJ2-3; no firm D call. Trimming took off 1 base at V and 5 bases at J, with 10 bases between the two ends. CDR1 SGHVS and CDR2 FQNEAQ come from the germline V gene. CDR3 length: 14 residues. CDR3 in amino acids: CASSLEGRGDTQYF. As DNA, the CDR3 is TGTGCCAGCAGCTTAGAAGGACGCGGAGATACGCAGTATTTT. Filled out from reference TRBV7-8 and TRBJ2-3, the complete variable domain reads GAGVSQSPRYKVAKRGQDVALRCDPISGHVSLFWYQQALGQGPEFLTYFQNEAQLDKSGLPSDRFFAERPEGSVSTLKIQRTQQEDSAVYLCASSLEGRGDTQYFGPGTRLTVL.

In this sample, this clonotype turned up once. V is TRBV7-2 and J is TRBJ2-1; 10 bases are a match to TRBD2. The length of the CDR3 is 14 residues. The trim removed 6 bases at V and 9 bases at J, leaving 8 bases unmatched. The germline V gene encodes CDR1 SGHTA and CDR2 FQGNSA. CDR3 nucleotide sequence: TGTGCCAGCAGTCGAGGACTAGCGGAAACTGAGCAGTTCTTC. It translates to CASSRGLAETEQFF.

The chain recombines TRBV15 with TRBJ1-4; TRBD1 matches 8 bases. The CDR3 is 15 amino acids. J gave up 6 bases and V 0 bases, and 3 bases lay outside the gene matches. Looked up from germline, CDR1 is LNHNV and CDR2 is YYDKDF (reference sequence). CDR3 loop: CATSRDPDRDEKLFF. CDR3 bases: TGTGCCACCAGCAGAGATCCGGACAGGGATGAAAAACTGTTTTTT.

The rearrangement joins TRBV12-3 or TRBV12-4 to TRBJ1-6; no firm D call. Trimming took 3 bases from V and 4 from J, leaving 7 bases between them. This CDR3 is built from 14 residues. CDR3 amino acids: CASSFPGYNSPLHF. CDR3 sequence (DNA): TGTGCCAGCAGTTTCCCGGGATATAATTCACCCCTCCACTTT.

This clonotype was detected only a few times. This chain links TRBV7-9 with TRBJ1-2; TRBD1 might be the D (6 bases). Trimming cost V 5 bases and J 7 bases, with 17 bases left between them. Germline V CDR1 and CDR2: SEHNR, FQNEAQ (reference sequence). This CDR3 comprises 14 residues. DNA for the CDR3: TGTGCCAGCAGCCCCCTCGGCGGGGGCAGTGGCTACACCTTC. Translation gives CASSPLGGGSGYTF.

The V call is TRBV12-3 or TRBV12-4, the J call TRBJ1-4; D gene uncertain. Trimming removed 4 bases at V and 4 bases at J, with 1 base between. The CDR3 extends over 11 amino acids. CDR3 coding DNA: TGTGCCAGCAGTTATAATGAAAAACTGTTTTTT. Translated, it gives CASSYNEKLFF.

The chain links TRBV20-1 to TRBJ2-3; 10 bases agree with TRBD1. CDR3 length: 19 amino acids. J lost 2 bases, V lost 4 bases, and 18 bases had no gene match. Germline CDR1 is DFQATT and CDR2 is SNEGSKA (reference sequence). CDR3 sequence reads: CSATSPQERQGAFTDTQYF. Here the CDR3 DNA reads TGCAGTGCTACCAGCCCACAAGAAAGACAGGGGGCTTTCACAGATACGCAGTATTTT.